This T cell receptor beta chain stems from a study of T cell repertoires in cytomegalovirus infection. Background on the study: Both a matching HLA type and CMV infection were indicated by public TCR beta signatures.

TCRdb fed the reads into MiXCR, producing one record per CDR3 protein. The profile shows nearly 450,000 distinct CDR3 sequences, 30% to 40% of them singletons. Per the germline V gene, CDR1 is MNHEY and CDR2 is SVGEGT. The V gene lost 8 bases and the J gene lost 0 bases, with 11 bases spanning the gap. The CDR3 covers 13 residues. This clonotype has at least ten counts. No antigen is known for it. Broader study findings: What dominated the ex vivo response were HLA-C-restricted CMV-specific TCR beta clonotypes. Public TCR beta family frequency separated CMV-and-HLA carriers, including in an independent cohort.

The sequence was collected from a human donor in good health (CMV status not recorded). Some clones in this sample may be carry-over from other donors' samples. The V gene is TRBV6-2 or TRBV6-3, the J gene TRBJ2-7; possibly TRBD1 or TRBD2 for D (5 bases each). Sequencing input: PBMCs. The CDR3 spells CASLGTASYEQYF. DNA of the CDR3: TGTGCCAGCCTCGGGACGGCCTCCTACGAGCAGTACTTC.